This T cell receptor beta chain was sequenced for a study of T cell responses to AZD1222 COVID-19 vaccine. Study-wide findings and caveats: Baseline seropositives among AZD1222 recipients totaled only five or six. Possibly, clonal diversity was underestimated; donors were largely white British and included more females. Unmutated variant regions reportedly attract nearly half of all spike-specific TCRs.

Data came from immunoSEQ multiplex PCR; TCRdb stores just in-frame clones and leaves some out. The data hold about 120,000 clones, with roughly 90% observed a single time. Details on this clone: The antigen remains undetermined.

This CDR3 is 16 amino acids long. V lost 2 bases to trimming and J lost 3 bases, with 14 bases between them. Germline V CDR1 and CDR2: LNHNV, YYDKDF (reference sequence). The starting material was peripheral blood, obtained 28 days after the second dose of the MenACWY control vaccine. This clonotype was sampled from an adult who received the MenACWY meningococcal vaccine as a control. The rearrangement joins TRBV15 to TRBJ2-1; maybe TRBD1 (6 bases). For the CDR3, the DNA is TGTGCCACCAGCAGACATACAGGGTTTAGCTACAATGAGCAGTTCTTC. It translates to CATSRHTGFSYNEQFF.